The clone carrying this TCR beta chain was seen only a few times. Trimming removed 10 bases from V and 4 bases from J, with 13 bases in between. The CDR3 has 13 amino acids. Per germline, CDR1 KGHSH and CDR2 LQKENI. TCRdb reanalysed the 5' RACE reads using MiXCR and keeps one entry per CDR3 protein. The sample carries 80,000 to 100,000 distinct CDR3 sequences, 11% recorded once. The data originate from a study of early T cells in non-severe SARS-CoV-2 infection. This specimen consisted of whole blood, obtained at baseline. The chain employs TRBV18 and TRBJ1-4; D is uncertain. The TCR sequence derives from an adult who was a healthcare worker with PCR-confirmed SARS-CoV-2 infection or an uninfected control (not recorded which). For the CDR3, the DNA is TGTGCCACCAGACCAGGCAGTAATGAAAAACTGTTTTTT. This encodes CATRPGSNEKLFF.